This TCR beta chain is drawn from a study of blood T cell repertoires in COVID-19. Study-wide background: Some COVID-19 samples were acute and others convalescent; all came from the United States, Italy and Spain.

V lost 1 base, J lost 0 bases, and 2 bases stayed unmatched. CDR3 size: 15 residues. The germline V gene encodes CDR1 SGHRS and CDR2 YFSETQ. Clinical history as reported by participants underpinned cohort assignment. Sequencing used immunoSEQ multiplex PCR; TCRdb keeps in-frame clones, though not all of them. The sample shows approximately 220,000 clones, 70% to 90% of them seen only once. Sequenced input: PBMCs or T cells enriched from blood (not recorded which). The chain is built from TRBV5-1 and TRBJ2-7, with 9 bases fitting TRBD1. The source is a woman in her thirties who had been exposed to COVID-19. The CDR3 region is CASSLSQGASYEQYF. CDR3 sequence (DNA): TGCGCCAGCAGCTTGTCACAGGGGGCCTCCTACGAGCAGTACTTC.